This T cell receptor (beta chain) was identified in a study of cytomegalovirus exposure and HLA in healthy donors. General study findings and limits: Analysis was carried out at a later point, and it linked a missense DCLRE1C variant to TCR beta V- and J-gene trimming.

PCR used 60 Vbeta primers and 13 Jbeta primers. Produced via immunoSEQ multiplex PCR; TCRdb's table is partial and in-frame only. The repertoire includes about 160,000 clones, approximately 80% of them detected once, and about 4.3% sits in the top ten. Per germline, CDR1 SNHLY and CDR2 FYNNEI. CDR3 size: 14 residues. The V end was cut by 2 bases, the J end by 6 bases, with 11 bases between. Concerning this clone: Its antigen remains unknown.

The sequenced sample consisted of PBMCs. This clonotype was sampled from a man aged 30 to 45 in good health and CMV-seronegative. The gene calls are TRBV2 and TRBJ1-5; no clear D. The CDR3 coding sequence is TGTGCCAGCAGTGAAACCCCGCGAGGTCAGCCCCAGCATTTT. It encodes CASSETPRGQPQHF.